By frequency in the sample, the clone carrying this TCR beta chain is medium-sized (0.01 to 0.1%). The record originates from a study of PD-L1 blockade in urothelial cancer. The CDR3 contains 13 residues. J lost 7 bases, V lost 3 bases, and 4 bases had no gene match. From germline, CDR1 is MDHEN and CDR2 SYDVKM. Profiled with immunoSEQ multiplex PCR; TCRdb holds only in-frame clones, not every one. This sample has about 38,000 clones, with around 80% found just once. The starting material was PBMCs, obtained around atezolizumab (anti-PD-L1) treatment. The sequence came from a man aged 60 to 75 with urothelial cancer. The V call is TRBV28, the J call TRBJ1-1, with 8 bases matching TRBD1. This chain's CDR3 is CASSFLGQVEAFF. CDR3 DNA: TGTGCCAGCAGTTTTCTGGGACAGGTTGAAGCTTTCTTT.